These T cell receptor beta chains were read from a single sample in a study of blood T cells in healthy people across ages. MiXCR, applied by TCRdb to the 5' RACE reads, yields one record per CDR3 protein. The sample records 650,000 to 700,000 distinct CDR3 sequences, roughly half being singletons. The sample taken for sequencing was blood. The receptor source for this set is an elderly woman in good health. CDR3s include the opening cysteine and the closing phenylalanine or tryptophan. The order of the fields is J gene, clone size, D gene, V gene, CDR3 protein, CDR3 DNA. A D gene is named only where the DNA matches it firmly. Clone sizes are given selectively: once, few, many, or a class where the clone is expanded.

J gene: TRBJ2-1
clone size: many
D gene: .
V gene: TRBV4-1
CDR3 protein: CASSPLYGWNEQFF
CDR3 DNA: TGCGCCAGCAGCCCTCTTTACGGGTGGAATGAGCAGTTCTTC

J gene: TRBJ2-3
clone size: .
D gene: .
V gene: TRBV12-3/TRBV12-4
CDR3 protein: CASRTTRGGADVQYF
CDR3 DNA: TGTGCCAGCAGGACGACCAGAGGGGGGGCAGATGTGCAGTATTTT

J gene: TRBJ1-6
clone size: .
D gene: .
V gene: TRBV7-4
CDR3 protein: CALRENSPLHF
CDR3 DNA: TGTGCCCTCAGGGAGAATTCACCCCTCCACTTT

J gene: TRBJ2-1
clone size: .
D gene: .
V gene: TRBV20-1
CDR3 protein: CSVHRGYNEQFF
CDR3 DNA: TGCAGTGTCCATCGGGGGTACAATGAGCAGTTCTTC

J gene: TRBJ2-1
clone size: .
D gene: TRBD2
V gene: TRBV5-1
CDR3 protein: CASSFLPSGYNEQFF
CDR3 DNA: TGCGCCAGCAGCTTTCTACCTAGCGGTTACAATGAGCAGTTCTTC

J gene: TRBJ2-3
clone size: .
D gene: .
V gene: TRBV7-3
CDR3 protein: CASSLNSASTDTQYF
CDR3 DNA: TGTGCCAGCAGCTTAAACAGTGCTAGCACAGATACGCAGTATTTT

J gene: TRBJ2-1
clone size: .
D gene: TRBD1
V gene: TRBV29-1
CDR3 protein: CSVSGDRGNEQFF
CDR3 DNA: TGCAGCGTTAGCGGGGACAGGGGAAATGAGCAGTTCTTC

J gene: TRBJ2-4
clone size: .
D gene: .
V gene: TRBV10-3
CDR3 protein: CAISEMWIRRDLKNIQYF
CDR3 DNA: TGTGCCATCAGTGAAATGTGGATCAGGAGGGACCTAAAAAACATTCAGTACTTC

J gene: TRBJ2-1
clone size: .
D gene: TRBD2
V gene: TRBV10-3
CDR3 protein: CAISVTSGGAGEQFF
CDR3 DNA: TGTGCCATCAGTGTGACTAGCGGGGGAGCTGGGGAGCAGTTCTTC

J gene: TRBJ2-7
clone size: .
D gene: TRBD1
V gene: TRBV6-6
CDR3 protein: CASSYSGDRVARYEQYF
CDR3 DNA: TGTGCCAGCAGTTACTCGGGGGACAGGGTGGCAAGATACGAGCAGTACTTC

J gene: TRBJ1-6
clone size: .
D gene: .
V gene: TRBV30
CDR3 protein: CAWQPHRTGTLNSPLHF
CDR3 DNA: TGTGCCTGGCAACCTCATCGAACCGGGACCCTTAATTCACCCCTCCACTTT

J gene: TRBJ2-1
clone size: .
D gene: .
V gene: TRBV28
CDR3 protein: CASRGPSSYSYNEQFF
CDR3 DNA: TGTGCCAGCAGGGGTCCTAGCTCCTACTCCTACAATGAGCAGTTCTTC

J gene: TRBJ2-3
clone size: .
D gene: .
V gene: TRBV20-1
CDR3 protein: CSASAGQKTDTQYF
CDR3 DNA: TGCAGTGCTAGTGCAGGACAGAAAACAGATACGCAGTATTTT

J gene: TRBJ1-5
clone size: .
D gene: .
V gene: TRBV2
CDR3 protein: CASSATGSNNQPQHF
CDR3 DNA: TGTGCCAGCAGTGCGACGGGGAGCAACAATCAGCCCCAGCATTTT

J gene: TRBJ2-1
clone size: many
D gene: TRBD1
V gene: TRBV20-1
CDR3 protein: CSARGRTGPNNEQFF
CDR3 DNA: TGCAGTGCTAGAGGGAGGACAGGCCCCAACAATGAGCAGTTCTTC

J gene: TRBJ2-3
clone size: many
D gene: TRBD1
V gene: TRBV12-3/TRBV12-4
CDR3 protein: CASSFRGTTDTQYF
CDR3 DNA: TGTGCCAGCAGTTTCAGGGGGACCACAGATACGCAGTATTTT

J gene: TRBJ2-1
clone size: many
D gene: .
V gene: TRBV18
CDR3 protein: CASSSRDEQFF
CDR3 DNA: TGTGCCAGCTCAAGCCGTGATGAGCAGTTCTTC

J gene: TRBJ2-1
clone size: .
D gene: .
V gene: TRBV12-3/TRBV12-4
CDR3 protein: CASTTVSADVQFF
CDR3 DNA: TGTGCCAGCACCACTGTGAGCGCAGATGTGCAGTTCTTC

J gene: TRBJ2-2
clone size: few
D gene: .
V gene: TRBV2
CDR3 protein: CASHRTEIGELFF
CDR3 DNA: TGTGCCAGCCACCGGACTGAAATCGGGGAGCTGTTTTTT

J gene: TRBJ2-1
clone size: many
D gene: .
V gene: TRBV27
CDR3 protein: CASSSEVAQFF
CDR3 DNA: TGTGCCAGCAGTTCGGAGGTAGCTCAGTTCTTC

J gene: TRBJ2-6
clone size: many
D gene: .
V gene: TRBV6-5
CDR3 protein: CASSLTGSRFGANVLTF
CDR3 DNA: TGTGCCAGCAGCCTGACAGGCTCACGCTTCGGGGCCAACGTCCTGACTTTC

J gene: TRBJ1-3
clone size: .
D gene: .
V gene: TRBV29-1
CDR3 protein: CSVRAPGNTIYF
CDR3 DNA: TGCAGCGTCCGGGCCCCTGGAAACACCATATATTTT

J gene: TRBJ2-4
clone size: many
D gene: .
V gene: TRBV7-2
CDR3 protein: CASGELAKNIQYF
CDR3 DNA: TGTGCCAGCGGAGAGCTAGCCAAAAACATTCAGTACTTC

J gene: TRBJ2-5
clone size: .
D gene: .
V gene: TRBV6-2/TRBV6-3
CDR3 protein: CASSSYNRLGETQYF
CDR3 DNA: TGTGCCAGCAGCTCGTACAACCGCCTCGGGGAGACCCAGTACTTC

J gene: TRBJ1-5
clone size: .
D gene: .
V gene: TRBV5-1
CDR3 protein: CASSLAPRGPSNQPQHF
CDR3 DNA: TGCGCCAGCAGCTTGGCCCCCCGGGGGCCAAGCAATCAGCCCCAGCATTTT

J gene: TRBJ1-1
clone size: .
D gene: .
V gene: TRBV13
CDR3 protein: CASSLGEGDTEAFF
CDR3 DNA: TGTGCCAGCAGCTTGGGGGAGGGGGACACTGAAGCTTTCTTT

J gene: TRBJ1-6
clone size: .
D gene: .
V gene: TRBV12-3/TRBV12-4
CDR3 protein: CASSLTGRYSPLHF
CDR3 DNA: TGTGCCAGCAGTTTAACGGGGAGATATTCACCCCTCCACTTT

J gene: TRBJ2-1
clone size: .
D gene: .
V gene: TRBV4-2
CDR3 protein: CASSQDGANNAYNEQFF
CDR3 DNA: TGTGCCAGCAGCCAAGATGGCGCGAACAACGCCTACAATGAGCAGTTCTTC

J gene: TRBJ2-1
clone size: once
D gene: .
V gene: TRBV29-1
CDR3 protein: CSVGGQGGEQFF
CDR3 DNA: TGCAGCGTTGGGGGCCAGGGTGGTGAGCAGTTCTTC

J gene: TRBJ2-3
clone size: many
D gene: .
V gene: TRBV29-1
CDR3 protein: CSVRSTQWGTDTQYF
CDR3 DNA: TGCAGCGTTAGGTCTACCCAGTGGGGCACAGATACGCAGTATTTT

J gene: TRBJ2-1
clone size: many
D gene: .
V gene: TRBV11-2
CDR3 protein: CASRSGLNEQFF
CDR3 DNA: TGTGCCAGCAGATCCGGACTAAACGAGCAGTTCTTC

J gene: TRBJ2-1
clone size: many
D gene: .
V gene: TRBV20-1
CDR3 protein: CSAKMAGLSYNEQFF
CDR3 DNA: TGCAGTGCGAAGATGGCGGGACTCAGCTACAATGAGCAGTTCTTC

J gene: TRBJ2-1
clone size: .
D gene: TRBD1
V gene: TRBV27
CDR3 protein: CASSLSGDREFDEQFF
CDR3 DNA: TGTGCCAGCAGTTTATCGGGGGACAGGGAATTCGATGAGCAGTTCTTC

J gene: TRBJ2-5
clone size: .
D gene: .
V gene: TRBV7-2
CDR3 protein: CASTYDRLRGNEQYF
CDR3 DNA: TGTGCCAGCACCTACGACCGACTACGGGGGAATGAGCAGTACTTC

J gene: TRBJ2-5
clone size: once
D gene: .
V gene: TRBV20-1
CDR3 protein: CSAKVSAETQYF
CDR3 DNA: TGCAGTGCGAAAGTTTCGGCGGAGACCCAGTACTTC